The subject of this entry is one T cell receptor (beta chain). The target antigen is unknown. The CDR3 extends over 15 amino acids. V shed 8 bases and J shed 8 bases, with 22 bases lying between them. In germline, CDR1 is MDHEN, CDR2 SYDVKM. Together with a sample-barcoded 5' primer, a J-beta primer mix was included in a second PCR lasting 7 to 11 cycles. Every molecule of cDNA carried a tag from a template-switch adaptor with 12 random nucleotides. TCRdb independently ran MiXCR on the 5' RACE reads; one entry per CDR3 protein. The sample has roughly 830,000 distinct CDR3 sequences; less than 80% are singletons. The data are from a study of blood T cells in healthy people across ages. Points from the study as a whole: Strong correlation linked observed beta diversity and percent naive T cells.

The sequenced sample was blood. The receptor comes from a man in his thirties or forties in good health. V usage is TRBV28 and J usage is TRBJ2-1; TRBD2 might be the D (6 bases). The CDR3 DNA follows: TGTGCCAGCGAACCGGGACTCCACCCTTACTATGAGCAGTTCTTC. Translation: CASEPGLHPYYEQFF.